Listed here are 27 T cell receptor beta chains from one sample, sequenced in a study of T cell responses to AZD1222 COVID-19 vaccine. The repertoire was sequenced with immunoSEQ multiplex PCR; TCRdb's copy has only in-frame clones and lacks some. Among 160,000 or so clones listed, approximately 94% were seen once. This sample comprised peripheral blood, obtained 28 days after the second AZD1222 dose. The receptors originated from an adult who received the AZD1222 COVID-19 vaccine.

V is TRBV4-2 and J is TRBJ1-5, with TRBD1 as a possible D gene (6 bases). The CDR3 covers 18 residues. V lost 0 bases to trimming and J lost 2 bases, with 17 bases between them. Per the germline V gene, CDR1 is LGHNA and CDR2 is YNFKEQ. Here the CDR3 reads CASSQDGQSGSGNQPQHF. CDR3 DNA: TGTGCCAGCAGCCAAGACGGACAGTCGGGTTCGGGCAATCAGCCCCAGCATTTT.

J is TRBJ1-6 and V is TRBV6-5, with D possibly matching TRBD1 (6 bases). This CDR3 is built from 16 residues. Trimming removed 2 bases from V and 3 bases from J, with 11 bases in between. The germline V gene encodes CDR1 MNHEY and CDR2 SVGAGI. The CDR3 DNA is TGTGCCAGCAGTTACCCCCGGGACATCTATAATTCACCCCTCCACTTT. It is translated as CASSYPRDIYNSPLHF.

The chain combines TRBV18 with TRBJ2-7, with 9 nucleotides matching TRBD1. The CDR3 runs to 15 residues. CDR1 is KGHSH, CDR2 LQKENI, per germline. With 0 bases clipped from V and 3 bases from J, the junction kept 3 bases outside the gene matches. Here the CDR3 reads CASSPPGQGLYEQYF. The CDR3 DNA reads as TGTGCCAGCTCACCACCGGGACAGGGCCTCTACGAGCAGTACTTC.

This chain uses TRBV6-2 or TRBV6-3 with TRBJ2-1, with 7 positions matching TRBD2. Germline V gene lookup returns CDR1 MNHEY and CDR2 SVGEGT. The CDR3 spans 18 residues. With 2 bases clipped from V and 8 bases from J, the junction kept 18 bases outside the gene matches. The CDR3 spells CASSYDALRGSTRDEQFF. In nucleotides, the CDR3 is TGTGCCAGCAGTTACGACGCCTTACGCGGGAGTACTCGGGATGAGCAGTTCTTC.

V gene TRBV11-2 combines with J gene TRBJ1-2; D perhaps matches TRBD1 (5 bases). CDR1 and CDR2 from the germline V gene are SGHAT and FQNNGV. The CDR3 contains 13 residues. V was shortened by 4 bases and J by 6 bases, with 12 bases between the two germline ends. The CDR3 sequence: CASSSPGPDGYTF. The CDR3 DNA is TGTGCCAGCAGCTCTCCGGGACCAGATGGCTACACCTTC.

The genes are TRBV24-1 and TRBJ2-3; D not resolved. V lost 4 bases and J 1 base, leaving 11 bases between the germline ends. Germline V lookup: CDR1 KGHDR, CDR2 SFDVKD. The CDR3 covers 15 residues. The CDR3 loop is CATSDPSSGTDTQYF. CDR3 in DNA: TGTGCCACCAGTGACCCTTCGTCGGGCACAGATACGCAGTATTTT.

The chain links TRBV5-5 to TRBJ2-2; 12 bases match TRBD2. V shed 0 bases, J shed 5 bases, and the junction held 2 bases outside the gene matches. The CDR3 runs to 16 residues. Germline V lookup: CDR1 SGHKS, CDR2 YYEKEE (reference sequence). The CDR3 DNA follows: TGTGCCAGCAGCTTGGCAGGGACTAGCGGGACCGGGGAGCTGTTTTTT. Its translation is CASSLAGTSGTGELFF.

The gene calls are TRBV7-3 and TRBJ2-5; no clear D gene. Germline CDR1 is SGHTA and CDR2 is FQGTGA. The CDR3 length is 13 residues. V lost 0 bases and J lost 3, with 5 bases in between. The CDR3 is CASSLTREETQYF. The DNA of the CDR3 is TGTGCCAGCAGCTTAACTCGGGAAGAGACCCAGTACTTC.

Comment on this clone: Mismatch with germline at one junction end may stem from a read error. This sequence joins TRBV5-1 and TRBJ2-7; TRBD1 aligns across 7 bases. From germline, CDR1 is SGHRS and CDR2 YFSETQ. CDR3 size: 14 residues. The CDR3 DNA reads TGCGCCAGCACCTTGACAGGGCCTGACTACGAGCAGTACTTC. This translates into CASTLTGPDYEQYF.

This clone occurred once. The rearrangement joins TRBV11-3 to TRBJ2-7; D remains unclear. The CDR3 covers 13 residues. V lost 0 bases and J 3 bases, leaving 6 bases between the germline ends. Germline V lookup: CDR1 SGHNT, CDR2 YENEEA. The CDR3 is CASSLDTDYEQYF. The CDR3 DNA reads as TGTGCCAGCAGCTTAGATACGGACTACGAGCAGTACTTC. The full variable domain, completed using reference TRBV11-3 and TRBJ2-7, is EAGVVQSPRYKIIEKKQPVAFWCNPISGHNTLYWYLQNLGQGPELLIRYENEEAVDDSQLPKDRFSAERLKGVDSTLKIQPAELGDSAVYLCASSLDTDYEQYFGPGTRLTVT.

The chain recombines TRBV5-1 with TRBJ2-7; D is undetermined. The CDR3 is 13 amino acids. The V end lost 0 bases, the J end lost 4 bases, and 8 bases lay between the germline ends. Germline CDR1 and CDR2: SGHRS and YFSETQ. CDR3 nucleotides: TGCGCCAGCAGCTTGGGGTTCGGGTACGAGCAGTACTTC. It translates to CASSLGFGYEQYF. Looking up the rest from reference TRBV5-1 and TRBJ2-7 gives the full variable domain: KAGVTQTPRYLIKTRGQQVTLSCSPISGHRSVSWYQQTPGQGLQFLFEYFSETQRNKGNFPGRFSGRQFSNSRSEMNVSTLELGDSALYLCASSLGFGYEQYFGPGTRLTVT.

The CDR3 DNA reads as TGTGCCAGCAGTTGGGACAGGCAAAACACTGAAGCTTTCTTT. This sequence encodes CASSWDRQNTEAFF. The V and J genes are TRBV6-5 and TRBJ1-1, with TRBD1 identical over 8 bases. With 4 bases clipped from V and 2 bases from J, the junction kept 3 bases outside the gene matches. The CDR3 contains 14 residues. CDR1 and CDR2 (germline): MNHEY, SVGAGI.

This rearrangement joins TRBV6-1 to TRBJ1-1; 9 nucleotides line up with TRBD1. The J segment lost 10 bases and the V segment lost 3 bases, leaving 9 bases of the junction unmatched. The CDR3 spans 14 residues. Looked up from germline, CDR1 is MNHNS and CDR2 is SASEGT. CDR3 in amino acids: CASSDPGTGSRAFF. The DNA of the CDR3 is TGTGCCAGCAGTGATCCCGGGACAGGGAGTAGAGCTTTCTTT.

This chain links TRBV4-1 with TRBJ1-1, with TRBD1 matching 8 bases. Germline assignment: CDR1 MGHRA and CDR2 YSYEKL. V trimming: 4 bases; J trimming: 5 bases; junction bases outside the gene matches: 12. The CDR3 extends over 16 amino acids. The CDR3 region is CASSRPSGGGSTEAFF. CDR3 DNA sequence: TGCGCCAGCAGCCGTCCTTCAGGGGGCGGTTCGACTGAAGCTTTCTTT.

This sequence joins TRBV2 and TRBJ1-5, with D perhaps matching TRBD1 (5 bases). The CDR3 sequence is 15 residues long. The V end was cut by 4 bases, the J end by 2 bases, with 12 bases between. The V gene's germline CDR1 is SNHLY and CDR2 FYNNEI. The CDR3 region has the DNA TGTGCCAGCAGTGGAGGGGCCTTTGGCAATCAGCCCCAGCATTTT. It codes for CASSGGAFGNQPQHF.

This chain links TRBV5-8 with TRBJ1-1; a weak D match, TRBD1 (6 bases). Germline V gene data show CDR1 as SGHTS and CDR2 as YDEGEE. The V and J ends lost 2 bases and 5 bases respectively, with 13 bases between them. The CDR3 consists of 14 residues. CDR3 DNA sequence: TGTGCCAGCAGCTTACCAGGGGTGTGGACTGAAGCTTTCTTT. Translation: CASSLPGVWTEAFF.

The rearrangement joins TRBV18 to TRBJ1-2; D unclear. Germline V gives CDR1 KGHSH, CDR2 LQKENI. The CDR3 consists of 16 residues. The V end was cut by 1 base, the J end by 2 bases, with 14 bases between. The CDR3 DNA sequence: TGTGCCAGCTCACCACAAGCGGCAGAGAACAACTATGGCTACACCTTC. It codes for CASSPQAAENNYGYTF.

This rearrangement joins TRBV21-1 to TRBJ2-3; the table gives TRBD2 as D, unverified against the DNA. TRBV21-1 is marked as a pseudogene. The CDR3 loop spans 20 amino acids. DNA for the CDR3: TGTGCCAGCAGCGCAATACCCGGGACTAGCGGGAGTAGAGTGACAGATACGCAGTATTTT. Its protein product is CASSAIPGTSGSRVTDTQYF.

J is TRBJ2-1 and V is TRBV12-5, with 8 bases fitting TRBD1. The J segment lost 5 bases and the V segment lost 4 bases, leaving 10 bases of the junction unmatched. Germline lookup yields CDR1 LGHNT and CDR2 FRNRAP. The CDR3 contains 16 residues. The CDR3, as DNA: TGTGCTAGTGGTTCATACCGGGACAGGCCACACAATGAGCAGTTCTTC. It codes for CASGSYRDRPHNEQFF.

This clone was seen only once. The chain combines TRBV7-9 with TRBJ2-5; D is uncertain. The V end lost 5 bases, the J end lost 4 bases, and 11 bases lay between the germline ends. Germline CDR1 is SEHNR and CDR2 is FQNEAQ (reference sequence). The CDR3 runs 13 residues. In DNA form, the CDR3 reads TGTGCCAGCAGCGATAGCTTTGGAGAGACCCAGTACTTC. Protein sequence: CASSDSFGETQYF.

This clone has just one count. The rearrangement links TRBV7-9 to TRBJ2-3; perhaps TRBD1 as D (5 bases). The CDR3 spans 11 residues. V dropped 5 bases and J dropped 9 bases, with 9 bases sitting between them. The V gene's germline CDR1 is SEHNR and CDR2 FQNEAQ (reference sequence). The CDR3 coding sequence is TGTGCCAGCAGCGGCCAGGGAACGCAGTATTTT. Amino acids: CASSGQGTQYF. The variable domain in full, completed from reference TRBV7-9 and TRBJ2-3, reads DTGVSQNPRHKITKRGQNVTFRCDPISEHNRLYWYRQTLGQGPEFLTYFQNEAQLEKSRLLSDRFSAERPKGSFSTLEIQRTEQGDSAMYLCASSGQGTQYFGPGTRLTVL.

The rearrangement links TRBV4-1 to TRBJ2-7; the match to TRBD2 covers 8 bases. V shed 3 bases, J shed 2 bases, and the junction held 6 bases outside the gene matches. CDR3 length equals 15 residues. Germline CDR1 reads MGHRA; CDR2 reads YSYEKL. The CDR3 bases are TGCGCCAGCAGCCAGAGCGGGAGTGCTACCTACGAGCAGTACTTC. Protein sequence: CASSQSGSATYEQYF.

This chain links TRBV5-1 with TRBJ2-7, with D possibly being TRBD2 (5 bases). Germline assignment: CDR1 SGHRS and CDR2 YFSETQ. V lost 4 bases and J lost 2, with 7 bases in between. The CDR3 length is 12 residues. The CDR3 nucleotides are TGCGCCAGCAGCGCGGGTCCCTACGAGCAGTACTTC. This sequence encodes CASSAGPYEQYF.

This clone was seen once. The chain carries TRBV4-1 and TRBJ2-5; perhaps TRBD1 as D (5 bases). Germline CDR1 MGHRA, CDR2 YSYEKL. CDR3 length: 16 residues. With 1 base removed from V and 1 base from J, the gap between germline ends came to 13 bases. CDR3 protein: CASSQAVDSSQETQYF. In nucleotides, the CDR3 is TGCGCCAGCAGCCAAGCAGTCGACAGCTCCCAAGAGACCCAGTACTTC.

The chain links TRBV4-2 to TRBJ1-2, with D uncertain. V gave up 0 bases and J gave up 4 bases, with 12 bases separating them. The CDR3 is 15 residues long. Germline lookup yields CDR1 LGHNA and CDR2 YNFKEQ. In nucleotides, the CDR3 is TGTGCCAGCAGCCAAGATATTGAGGGCCGCTATGGCTACACCTTC. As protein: CASSQDIEGRYGYTF.

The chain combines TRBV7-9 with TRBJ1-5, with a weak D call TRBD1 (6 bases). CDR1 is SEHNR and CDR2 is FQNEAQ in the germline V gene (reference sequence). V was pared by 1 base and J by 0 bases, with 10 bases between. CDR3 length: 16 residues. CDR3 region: CASSLGGRASNQPQHF. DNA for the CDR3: TGTGCCAGCAGCTTAGGGGGGCGGGCTAGCAATCAGCCCCAGCATTTT. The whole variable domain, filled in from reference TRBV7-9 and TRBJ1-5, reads DTGVSQNPRHKITKRGQNVTFRCDPISEHNRLYWYRQTLGQGPEFLTYFQNEAQLEKSRLLSDRFSAERPKGSFSTLEIQRTEQGDSAMYLCASSLGGRASNQPQHFGDGTRLSIL.

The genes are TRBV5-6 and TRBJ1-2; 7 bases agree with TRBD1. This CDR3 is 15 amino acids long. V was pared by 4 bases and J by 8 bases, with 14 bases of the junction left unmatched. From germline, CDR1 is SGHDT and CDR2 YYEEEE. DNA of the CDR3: TGTGCCAGCAGCGATCCGGACAGGCCCTGGAGAGGCTACACCTTC. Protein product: CASSDPDRPWRGYTF.